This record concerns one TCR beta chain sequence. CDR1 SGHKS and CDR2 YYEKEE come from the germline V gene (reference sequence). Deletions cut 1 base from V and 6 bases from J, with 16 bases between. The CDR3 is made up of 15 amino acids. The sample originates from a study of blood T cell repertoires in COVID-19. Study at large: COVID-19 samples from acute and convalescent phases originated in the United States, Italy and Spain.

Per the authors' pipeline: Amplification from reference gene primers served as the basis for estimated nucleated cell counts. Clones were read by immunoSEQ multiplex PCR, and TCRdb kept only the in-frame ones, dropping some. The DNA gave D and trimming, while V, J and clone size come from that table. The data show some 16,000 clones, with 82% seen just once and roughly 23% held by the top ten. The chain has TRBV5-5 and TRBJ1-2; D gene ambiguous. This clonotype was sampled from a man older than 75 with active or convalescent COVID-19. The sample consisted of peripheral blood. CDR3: CASSLTGVESDGYTF. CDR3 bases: TGTGCCAGCAGCTTGACCGGAGTGGAGAGCGATGGCTACACCTTC.